Listed here are 6 T cell receptor beta chains from one sample, sequenced in a study of blood T cell repertoires in COVID-19. Only in-frame clones appear in the TCRdb table, and some are missing; sequencing was by immunoSEQ multiplex PCR. Here the sample spans about 280,000 clones, roughly 80% being singletons. The sample was PBMCs or T cells enriched from blood (not recorded which). The receptors stem from a man aged 35 to 55 who had been exposed to COVID-19.

This clone appeared once. The chain's CDR3 is CASSLTGIVNYGYTF. For the CDR3, the DNA is TGTGCCAGCAGCTTAACAGGGATCGTGAACTATGGCTACACCTTC. The chain employs TRBV7-6 and TRBJ1-2; D might be TRBD1 (6 bases). The germline CDR1 and CDR2 sequences are SGHVS and FNYEAQ. Trimming took 2 bases from V and 2 from J, leaving 12 bases between them. The CDR3 consists of 15 residues.

V usage is TRBV11-2 and J usage is TRBJ1-5, with TRBD1 identical over 11 bases. This CDR3 region has 16 residues. The germline V gene encodes CDR1 SGHAT and CDR2 FQNNGV. J was trimmed by 2 bases and V by 5 bases; bases with no gene match: 5. CDR3 sequence: CASSPRTGGGNQPQHF. DNA of the CDR3: TGTGCCAGCAGCCCCCGGACAGGGGGCGGCAATCAGCCCCAGCATTTT.

V usage is TRBV5-4 and J usage is TRBJ2-3; 9 bases map to TRBD2. J was trimmed by 0 bases and V by 4 bases; bases with no gene match: 6. The CDR3 is 16 residues long. The germline V gene has CDR1 SGHNT and CDR2 YYREEE (reference sequence). DNA for the CDR3: TGTGCCAGCAGCCGTCCTAGCGGGACTAGCACAGATACGCAGTATTTT. Its translation: CASSRPSGTSTDTQYF.

V gene TRBV14 combines with J gene TRBJ2-3; D not resolved. Germline CDR1 is SGHDN and CDR2 is FVKESK. This CDR3 comprises 12 residues. The V and J ends lost 2 bases and 4 bases respectively, with 4 bases between them. The CDR3 here is CASSQLSDTQYF. Written as DNA, the CDR3 is TGTGCCAGCAGCCAACTCTCAGATACGCAGTATTTT.

V usage is TRBV3-1 (or the pseudogene TRBV3-2) and J usage is TRBJ2-3; 7 bases match TRBD1. CDR1 and CDR2 (germline): LGHDT, YNNKEL (reference sequence). The CDR3 has 15 amino acids. Trimming removed 5 bases from V and 4 bases from J; junction bases left unmatched: 9. CDR3 DNA: TGTGCCAGCAGCAAACAGGGGCATTCGTCAGATACGCAGTATTTT. Translated: CASSKQGHSSDTQYF.

The table lists this clone with a count of one. The DNA for the CDR3 is TGTGCCAGCAGCTTAGAGTACGCGGGGAACACTGAAGCTTTCTTT. Protein: CASSLEYAGNTEAFF. The chain carries TRBV7-8 and TRBJ1-1, with unresolved D. Germline CDR1 reads SGHVS; CDR2 reads FQNEAQ. V was pared by 1 base and J by 1 base, with 10 bases between. This CDR3 is 15 amino acids long.